This TCR beta chain emerged from a study of T cell responses to AZD1222 COVID-19 vaccine. Only one count was recorded for this clone. Its antigen is unknown. General study results and limits: Spike-wide vaccine-associated CD4 TCRs dominated at 160-218 and 743-854. Reportedly, close to half of spike-specific TCRs are directed against unmutated variant regions. Only six people who got AZD1222 tested seropositive at baseline. After the peak T cell response, and only then, were repertoires sampled.

Sequencing was performed with immunoSEQ multiplex PCR; in TCRdb, only in-frame clones are kept and a portion is missing. The sample carries about 120,000 clones, roughly nine tenths recorded once. The CDR3 consists of 14 residues. V shed 3 bases, J shed 6 bases, and the junction held 8 bases outside the gene matches. Germline CDR1 and CDR2: MNHEY and SVGAGI. This specimen consisted of peripheral blood, obtained on day 0 of AZD1222 vaccination. This receptor was obtained from an adult in good health. This chain uses TRBV6-5 with TRBJ2-7; 7 bases are shared with TRBD1. The DNA for the CDR3 is TGTGCCAGCAGTTATGACAGGGAGTCGAGCGAGCAGTACTTC. It encodes CASSYDRESSEQYF.